The sequence of this T cell receptor (beta chain) was determined in a study of Ad26.COV2.S vaccination and SARS-CoV-2 variants. Study in general: Recipients of Ad26.COV2.S got it intramuscularly, once or twice 56 days apart.

Assay: immunoSEQ multiplex PCR; the TCRdb copy retains only in-frame clones and omits some. The profile shows hundreds of thousands of clones, 86% of them singletons. This clone was found a few times. Treatment here: 15 to 20 received Ad26.COV2.S at low or high dose, single or two shots; 5 received placebo; per-sample allocation not given. At day 63 after the first vaccine or placebo injection, samples were drawn. An Ad26 vector that expressed Wuhan-strain SARS-CoV-2 spike constituted the vaccine. V lost 5 bases and J lost 2, with 5 bases in between. The CDR3 spans 12 residues. This rearrangement joins TRBV12-3 or TRBV12-4 to TRBJ2-3; no definite D call. The sequence came from a person between 18 and 65 years old who received the Ad26.COV2.S COVID-19 vaccine or a placebo. The sequenced sample was peripheral blood, obtained in a trial of Ad26.COV2.S vaccine versus placebo. CDR3 residues: CASSQNTDTQYF. The DNA for the CDR3 is TGTGCCAGCAGTCAGAACACAGATACGCAGTATTTT.